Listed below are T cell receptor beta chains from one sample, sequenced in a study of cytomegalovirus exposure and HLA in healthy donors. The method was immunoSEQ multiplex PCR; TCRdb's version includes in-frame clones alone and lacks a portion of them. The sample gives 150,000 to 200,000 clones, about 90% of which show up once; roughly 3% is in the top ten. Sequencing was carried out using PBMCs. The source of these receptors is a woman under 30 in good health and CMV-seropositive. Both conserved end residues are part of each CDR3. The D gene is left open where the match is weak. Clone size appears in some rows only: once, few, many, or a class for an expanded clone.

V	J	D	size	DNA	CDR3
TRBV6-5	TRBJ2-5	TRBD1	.	TGTGCCAGCAGTTACGGGACAGGGGGGGCCCAGTACTTC	CASSYGTGGAQYF
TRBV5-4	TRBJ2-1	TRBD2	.	TGTGCCAGCAGCTTGACTAGCGGTTCCAATGAGCAGTTCTTC	CASSLTSGSNEQFF
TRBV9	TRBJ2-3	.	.	TGTGCCAGCAGCGCATCCGGGACTTTCACAGATACGCAGTATTTT	CASSASGTFTDTQYF
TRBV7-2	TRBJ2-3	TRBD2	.	TGTGCCAGCAGCTCGAAGCGGGGGTTTAGCACAGATACGCAGTATTTT	CASSSKRGFSTDTQYF
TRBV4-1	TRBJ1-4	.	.	TGCGCCAGCAGCCAAGAATTTGTCAGGGTGGACGAAAAACTGTTTTTT	CASSQEFVRVDEKLFF
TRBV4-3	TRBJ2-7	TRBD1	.	TGCGCCAGCAGCCAATCAGGGGGTTCCTCCTACGAGCAGTACTTC	CASSQSGGSSYEQYF
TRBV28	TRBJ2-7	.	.	TGTGCCAGCAGTTTGGGCAGGGAGGTCTACGAGCAGTACTTC	CASSLGREVYEQYF
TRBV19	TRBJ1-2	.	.	TGTGCCAGTAAAGCCCGGTCTGGAGGTTCGATCTATGGCTACACCTTC	CASKARSGGSIYGYTF
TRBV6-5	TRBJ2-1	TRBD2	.	TGTGCCAGCAGTTTTAGCGGGCCCAGCTCCTACAATGAGCAGTTCTTC	CASSFSGPSSYNEQFF
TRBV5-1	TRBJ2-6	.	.	TGCGCCAGCAGCCCCCGAGGATACAGGCAGGGAATCCCCGGGGCCAACGTCCTGACTTTC	CASSPRGYRQGIPGANVLTF
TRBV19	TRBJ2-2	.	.	TGTGCCAGTAACCCCCCCGGACAATCATCGAACACCGGGGAGCTGTTTTTT	CASNPPGQSSNTGELFF
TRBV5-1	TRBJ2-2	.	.	TGCGCCAGCAGCTCCGAATCTAGCCCCGGGGAGCTGTTTTTT	CASSSESSPGELFF
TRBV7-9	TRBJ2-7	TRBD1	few	TGTGCCAGCAGCCGACAGGGCCCCTACGAGCAGTACTTC	CASSRQGPYEQYF
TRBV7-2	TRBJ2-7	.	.	TGTGCCAGCAGCTCCCCCGGGACAAACGAATTCTACGAGCAGTACTTC	CASSSPGTNEFYEQYF
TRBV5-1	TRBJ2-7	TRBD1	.	TGCGCCAGCAGCTTCGACAGGGAGCTTTACGAGCAGTACTTC	CASSFDRELYEQYF
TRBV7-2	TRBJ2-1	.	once	TGTGCCAGCAGCTTAGACAGCAATGAGCAGTTCTTC	CASSLDSNEQFF
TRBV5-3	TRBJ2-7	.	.	TGTGCCAGAAGCCCTACTGGGACAAGATACCAGCAGTACTTC	CARSPTGTRYQQYF
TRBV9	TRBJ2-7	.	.	TGTGCCAGCAGCGTAGACGGGACCTACGAGCAGTACTTC	CASSVDGTYEQYF
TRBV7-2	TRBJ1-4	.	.	TGTGCCAGCAGCTTATCCCCCAGGGCCGAAAAACTGTTTTTT	CASSLSPRAEKLFF
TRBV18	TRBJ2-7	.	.	TGTGCCAGCTCACAGGTGGGAGGAGTGTGGGAGCAGTACTTC	CASSQVGGVWEQYF
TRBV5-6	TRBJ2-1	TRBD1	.	TGTGCCAGCAGCTTCCGGACAGGGGCTAATGAGCAGTTCTTC	CASSFRTGANEQFF
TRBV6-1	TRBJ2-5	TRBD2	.	TGTGCCAGCAGGAGGGGCGGGGGGGAAGAGACCCAGTACTTC	CASRRGGGEETQYF
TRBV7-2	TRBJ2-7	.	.	TGTGCCAGCAGCTTAGTCCGGAGCTCCTACGAGCAGTACTTC	CASSLVRSSYEQYF
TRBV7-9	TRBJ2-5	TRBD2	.	TGTGCCAGCAGCTTAGGAGGCGGGAGAGAGACCCAGTACTTC	CASSLGGGRETQYF
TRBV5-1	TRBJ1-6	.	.	TGCGCCAGCAGCAAGTACAGTTCGAGTGTTTCACCCCTCCACTTT	CASSKYSSSVSPLHF
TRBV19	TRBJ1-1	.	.	TGTGCCAGTAGTATAGGGAGCACTGAAGCTTTCTTT	CASSIGSTEAFF
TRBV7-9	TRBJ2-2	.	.	TGTGCCAGCAGCCTAAGACAGCACACCGGGGAGCTGTTTTTT	CASSLRQHTGELFF
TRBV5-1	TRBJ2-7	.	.	TGCGCCAGCAGCTTGGCCTCGGAGGAGCAGTACTTC	CASSLASEEQYF
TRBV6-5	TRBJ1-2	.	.	TGTGCCAGCAGTTACTCCCGGACAGCCGGCACCTATGGCTACACCTTC	CASSYSRTAGTYGYTF
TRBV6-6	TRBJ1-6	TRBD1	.	TGTGCCAGCAGCTCCGGGACAGGGGTTTCACCCCTCCACTTT	CASSSGTGVSPLHF
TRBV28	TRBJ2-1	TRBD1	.	TGTGCCAGCAGACGGACAGGGGGGAACTACAATGAGCAGTTCTTC	CASRRTGGNYNEQFF
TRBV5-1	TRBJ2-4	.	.	TGCGCCAGCAGCTTGGGGAGTAAAGTAACCATTCAGTACTTC	CASSLGSKVTIQYF
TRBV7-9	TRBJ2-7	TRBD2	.	TGTGCCAGCAGCTCGGGACACCGCATAGCGGGGGGCTCCTACGAGCAGTACTTC	CASSSGHRIAGGSYEQYF
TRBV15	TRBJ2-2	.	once	TGTGCCACCAGCAGACAACTCGGGGGAGTAGCGGAGCTCACCGGGGAGCTGTTTTTT	CATSRQLGGVAELTGELFF
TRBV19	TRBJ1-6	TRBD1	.	TGTGCCAGTAGCGCCTTCCCCCCGGGACAGTTTAATTCACCCCTCCACTTT	CASSAFPPGQFNSPLHF
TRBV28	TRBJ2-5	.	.	TGTGCCAGCAGCCCTGGGCGGAGGGAGAAGACCCAGTACTTC	CASSPGRREKTQYF
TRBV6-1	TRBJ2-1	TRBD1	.	TGTGCCAGCCGATGGGACAGGGCTTACAATGAGCAGTTCTTC	CASRWDRAYNEQFF
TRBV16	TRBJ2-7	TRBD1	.	TGTGCCAGCAGCCAATCAACCCGGACAGGACGATCCTACGAGCAGTACTTC	CASSQSTRTGRSYEQYF
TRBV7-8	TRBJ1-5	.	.	TGTGCCAGCAGCTTAGATCATGGGGGGAGCAATCAGCCCCAGCATTTT	CASSLDHGGSNQPQHF
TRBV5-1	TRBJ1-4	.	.	TGCGCCAGCAGCACGGGACTGAGGATCGATGAAAAACTGTTTTTT	CASSTGLRIDEKLFF
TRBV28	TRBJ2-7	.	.	TGTGCCAGCAGTTTCCTACCGAACTACGAGCAGTACTTC	CASSFLPNYEQYF
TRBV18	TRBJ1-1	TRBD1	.	TGTGCCAGCTCTCAGGACAGGGGGCTTGTGACTGAAGCTTTCTTT	CASSQDRGLVTEAFF
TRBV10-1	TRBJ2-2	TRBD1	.	TGCGCCAGCAGGGGACAGGGGACCGGGGAGCTGTTTTTT	CASRGQGTGELFF
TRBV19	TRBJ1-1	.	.	TGTGCCAGTACCTCGGTAAACACTGAAGCTTTCTTT	CASTSVNTEAFF
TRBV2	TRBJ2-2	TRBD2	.	TGTGCCAGCAGTGATCTCAGACTAGCGCGTGCTGGGGAGCTGTTTTTT	CASSDLRLARAGELFF
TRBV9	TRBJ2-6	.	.	TGTGCCAGCAGCCTAGCTCGGTCTGGGGCCAACGTCCTGACTTTC	CASSLARSGANVLTF
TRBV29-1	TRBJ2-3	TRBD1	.	TGCAGCGCAGCCCCGGGACAGGTGCAGTATTTT	CSAAPGQVQYF
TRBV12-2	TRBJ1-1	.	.	TGTGCAAGTCGCGGCCGGGGGGGATCAGCTTTCTTT	CASRGRGGSAFF
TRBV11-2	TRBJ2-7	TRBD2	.	TGTGCCAGCAGCGGCCGACTAGCGGGGGCCCCCGGCGAGCAGTACTTC	CASSGRLAGAPGEQYF
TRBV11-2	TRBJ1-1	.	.	TGTGCCAGCAGGGGGATGGAGGTTGGGAACACTGAAGCTTTCTTT	CASRGMEVGNTEAFF
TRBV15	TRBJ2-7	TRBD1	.	TGTGCCACCAGCAGGGTACCGGGACAGGGTAACGACGAGCAGTACTTC	CATSRVPGQGNDEQYF
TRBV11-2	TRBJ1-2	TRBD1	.	TGTGCCAGCAGCGCGAACCGGGACAGGGACTATGGCTACACCTTC	CASSANRDRDYGYTF
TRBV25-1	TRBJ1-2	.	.	TGTGCCAGCAGGTCAGGGCATAACTATGGCTACACCTTC	CASRSGHNYGYTF
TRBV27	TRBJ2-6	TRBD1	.	TGTGCCAGCAGGGGACTGACAGGGGGGTTCTCTGGGGCCAACGTCCTGACTTTC	CASRGLTGGFSGANVLTF
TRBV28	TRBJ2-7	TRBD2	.	TGTGCCAGCAGACCAGTAGCGGGAGGGCCGTATTACGAGCAGTACTTC	CASRPVAGGPYYEQYF
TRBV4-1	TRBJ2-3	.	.	TGCGCCAGCAGCCCAAGGGGTAGCGGAACAGATACGCAGTATTTT	CASSPRGSGTDTQYF